Listed below are T cell receptor beta chains from one sample, sequenced in a study of CD8+CD57+ T cells in acquired aplastic anemia. TCRdb re-called the reads through MiXCR, storing one row per CDR3 protein. The data hold more than 70,000 distinct CDR3 sequences, with 60% to 75% observed a single time. Sequenced sample: sorted CD4+, CD8+, or CD8+CD57+ T cells (not recorded which) from PBMCs. These receptors came from a human donor with aplastic anemia. CDR3s include the opening cysteine and the closing phenylalanine or tryptophan. A D gene is named only where the DNA matches it firmly. Rows give clone size only sometimes, using once, few, many, or a class for an expanded clone.

NA NA TRBJ1-1 TRBV9 TGTGCCAGCAGCGTAGACGATCCGAACACTGAAGCTTTCTTT CASSVDDPNTEAFF
many NA TRBJ2-1 TRBV24-1 TGTGCCACCTCGGGACTCTCCTCCTACAATGAGCAGTTCTTC CATSGLSSYNEQFF
NA NA TRBJ2-5 TRBV7-2 TGTGCCAGCAGCGGGGGCGGGGGTCAAGAGACCCAGTACTTC CASSGGGGQETQYF
NA NA TRBJ2-7 TRBV19 TGTGCCAGTAGTTCCACTCTGGCCGCTGAGAACGAGCAGTACTTC CASSSTLAAENEQYF
NA NA TRBJ1-3 TRBV20-1 TGCAGTGCTAGCGCCGCGGGAGGTGGAAACACCATATATTTT CSASAAGGGNTIYF
many TRBD1 TRBJ2-7 TRBV7-2 TGTGCCAGCAGCCCGAGGGACAGGGGGATCTACGAGCAGTACTTC CASSPRDRGIYEQYF
NA TRBD1 TRBJ1-2 TRBV7-9 TGTGCCAGCAGCTTAGTGGACAGGGGGCAGAGTGGCTACACCTTC CASSLVDRGQSGYTF
once TRBD2 TRBJ2-7 TRBV11-1 TGTGCCAGCAGCCCAGGTAGCGGGGGGATTTCCTACGAGCAGTACTTC CASSPGSGGISYEQYF
once NA TRBJ2-5 TRBV20-1 TGCAGTGCTGCTAAAGGGAGTATGGAGACCCAGTACTTC CSAAKGSMETQYF
once NA TRBJ1-2 TRBV29-1 TGCAGCGTTGAATCGTCCTACTATGGCTACACCTTC CSVESSYYGYTF
NA NA TRBJ2-5 TRBV2 TGTGCCAGCATCAAGAGGGGTGTCGAGACCCAGTACTTC CASIKRGVETQYF
once NA TRBJ1-6 TRBV20-1 TGCAGTGCAGCCCAGGGAGGGAACCATAGACCCCTCCACTTT CSAAQGGNHRPLHF
NA TRBD2 TRBJ2-3 TRBV20-1 TGCAGTGCTAGACTTAGCGGGAACACAGGTACGCAGTATTTT CSARLSGNTGTQYF
NA NA TRBJ1-6 TRBV27 TGTGCCGGCAGTTTATCGAAAATTGGGACTTCCAATTCACCCCTCCACTTT CAGSLSKIGTSNSPLHF
many NA TRBJ1-1 TRBV2 TGTGCCAGCAGTGCAGGTTACGATAACACTGAAGCTTTCTTT CASSAGYDNTEAFF
NA NA TRBJ1-1 TRBV25-1 TGTGCCAGCAGTGGGCCGGCAAACGGGAAAGTTTACACTGAAGCTTTCTTT CASSGPANGKVYTEAFF
NA TRBD2 TRBJ2-1 TRBV7-8 TGTGCCAGCAGCGAGGGACTAGCGGACTACAATGAGCAGTTCTTC CASSEGLADYNEQFF
NA TRBD2 TRBJ2-7 TRBV19 TGTGCCAGTAGTATCGAAACTAGCGGCCCCTACGAGCAGTACTTC CASSIETSGPYEQYF
NA NA TRBJ2-5 TRBV19 TGTGCCAGTAGTCCATCCGGGGACCAAGAGACCCAGTACTTC CASSPSGDQETQYF
NA NA TRBJ2-7 TRBV10-2 TGCGCCAGCAGACAATCAGGTTCCTACGGGCAGTACTTC CASRQSGSYGQYF
NA TRBD2 TRBJ2-7 TRBV7-2 TGTGCCAGCAGTTCTCGGGGGGGAAGTAGGGGCTACGAGCAGTACTTC CASSSRGGSRGYEQYF
few TRBD2 TRBJ2-1 TRBV7-7 TGTGCCAGCAGCTTAGTCGGGGGGTCCTACAATGAGCAGTTCTTC CASSLVGGSYNEQFF
NA NA TRBJ2-6 TRBV7-3 TGTGCCAGCAGTACCGGCGGCGGTGGGGCCAACGTCCTGACTTTC CASSTGGGGANVLTF
NA NA TRBJ2-2 TRBV15 TGTGCCACCAGCGGCGGATACACCGGGGAGCTGTTTTTT CATSGGYTGELFF
NA NA TRBJ2-1 TRBV10-1 TGCGCCCGGCGATACGGGGGTTTCTCGGCCTTTCCTGAGTTCTTC CARRYGGFSAFPEFF
NA NA TRBJ1-2 TRBV19 TGTGCCAGTGGATGGGGGGGCCACACCTTC CASGWGGHTF
many NA TRBJ1-4 TRBV15 TGTGCCACCAGTGGGACGGGATATGAAAAACTGTTTTTT CATSGTGYEKLFF
NA NA TRBJ2-3 TRBV29-1 TGCAGCGTTGAAGGGACCCCCCGCACAGATACGCAGTATTTT CSVEGTPRTDTQYF
NA NA TRBJ2-7 TRBV28 TGTGCCAGCAGTCCCGGACAGCCCTACGAGCAGTACTTC CASSPGQPYEQYF
NA NA TRBJ1-1 TRBV7-6 TGTGCCAGCAGCACATTAGGGAGGGAAGCTTTCTTT CASSTLGREAFF
NA NA TRBJ2-1 TRBV7-3 TGTGCCAGCCCGGATAGGCGCGGTAATGAGCAGTTCTTC CASPDRRGNEQFF